This T cell receptor (beta chain) came from a study of neurological immune-mediated disorders. Findings and limits, study-wide: Phylogenetic grouping placed 18 of 34 multiple sclerosis patients' repertoires in one related-CDR3 cluster, a possible signature.

The ends lost 1 base at V and 2 bases at J; junction bases unmatched: 9. Germline values: CDR1 LGHNA, CDR2 YSLEER. The CDR3 totals 18 residues. This clonotype was counted many times. No antigen is known for it. 5'RACE generated cDNA with 10-nucleotide random UMIs. One entry per CDR3 protein, called by TCRdb with MiXCR from the 5' RACE reads. The table shows about 87,000 distinct CDR3 sequences, with under 4.5% occurring only once. V usage is TRBV4-3 and J usage is TRBJ2-7; 12 nucleotides align to TRBD2. The material sequenced was PBMCs. The TCR was taken from a woman in her 50s with multiple sclerosis. CDR3 amino acids: CASSQVTTLAGGPYEQYF. The CDR3 bases are TGCGCCAGCAGCCAAGTGACCACCCTAGCGGGGGGGCCCTACGAGCAGTACTTC.